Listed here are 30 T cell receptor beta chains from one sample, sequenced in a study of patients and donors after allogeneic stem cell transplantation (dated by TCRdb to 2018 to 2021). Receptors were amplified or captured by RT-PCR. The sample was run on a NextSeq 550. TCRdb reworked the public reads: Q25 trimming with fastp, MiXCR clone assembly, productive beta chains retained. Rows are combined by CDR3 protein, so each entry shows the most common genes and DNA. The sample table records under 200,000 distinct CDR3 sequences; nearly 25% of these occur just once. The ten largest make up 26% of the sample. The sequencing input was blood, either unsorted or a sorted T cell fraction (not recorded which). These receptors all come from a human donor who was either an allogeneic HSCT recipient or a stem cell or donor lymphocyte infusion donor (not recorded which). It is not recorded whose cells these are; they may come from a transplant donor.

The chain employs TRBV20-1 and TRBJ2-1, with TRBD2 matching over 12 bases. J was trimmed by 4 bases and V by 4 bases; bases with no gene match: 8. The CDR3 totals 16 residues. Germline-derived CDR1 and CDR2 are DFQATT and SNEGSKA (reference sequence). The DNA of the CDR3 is TGCAGTGCTACCTCTAGCGGGAGGGCCGCGTACAATGAGCAGTTCTTC. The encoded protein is CSATSSGRAAYNEQFF.

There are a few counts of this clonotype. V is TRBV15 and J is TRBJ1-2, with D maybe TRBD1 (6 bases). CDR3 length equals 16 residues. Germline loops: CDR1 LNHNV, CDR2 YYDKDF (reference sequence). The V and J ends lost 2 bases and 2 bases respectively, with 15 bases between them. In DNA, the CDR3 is TGTGCCACCAGCAGACCCCCCGGGGGCCTCAACTATGGCTACACCTTC. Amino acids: CATSRPPGGLNYGYTF.

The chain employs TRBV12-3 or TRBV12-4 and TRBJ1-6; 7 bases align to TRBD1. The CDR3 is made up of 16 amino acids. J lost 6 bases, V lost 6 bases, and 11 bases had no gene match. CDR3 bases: TGTGCCAGCAGGACGACTAACAGGGGCCTTAATTCACCCCTCCACTTT. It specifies CASRTTNRGLNSPLHF.

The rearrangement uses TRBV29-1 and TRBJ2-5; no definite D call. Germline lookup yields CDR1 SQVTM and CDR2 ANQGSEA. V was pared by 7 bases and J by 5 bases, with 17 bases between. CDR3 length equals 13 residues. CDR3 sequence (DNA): TGCAGCGATGACCCCCGCCAGCATGAGACCCAGTACTTC. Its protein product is CSDDPRQHETQYF.

CDR3 protein: CASSPIADTQYF. DNA of the CDR3: TGTGCCAGCAGCCCAATTGCGGATACGCAGTATTTT. The gene calls are TRBV3-1 and TRBJ2-3; no firm D call. Germline CDR1 reads LGHDT; CDR2 reads YNNKEL (reference sequence). Trimming shortened V by 4 bases and J by 6 bases, and 8 bases separated the two germline ends. The CDR3 runs to 12 residues.

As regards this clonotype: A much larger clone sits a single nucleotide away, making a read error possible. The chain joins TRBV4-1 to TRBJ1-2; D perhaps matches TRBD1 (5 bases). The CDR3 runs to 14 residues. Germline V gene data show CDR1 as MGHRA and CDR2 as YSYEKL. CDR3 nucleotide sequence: TGCGCCAGCAACCAAAGCAGGGATGGCTATGGCTACACCTTC. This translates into CASNQSRDGYGYTF.

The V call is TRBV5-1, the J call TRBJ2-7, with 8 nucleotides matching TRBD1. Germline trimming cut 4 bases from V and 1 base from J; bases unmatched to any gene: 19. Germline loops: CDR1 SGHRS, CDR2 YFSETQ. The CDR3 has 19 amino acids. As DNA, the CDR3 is TGCGCCAGCAGCCACTACTTACTGGACCCGGGACAGGAGTCCTACGAGCAGTACTTC. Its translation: CASSHYLLDPGQESYEQYF.

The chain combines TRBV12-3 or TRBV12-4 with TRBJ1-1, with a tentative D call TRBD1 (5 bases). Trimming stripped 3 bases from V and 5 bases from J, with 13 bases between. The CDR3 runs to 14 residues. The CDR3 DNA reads TGTGCCAGCAGTTTCAACAACGGGGGGACTGAAGCTTTCTTT. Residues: CASSFNNGGTEAFF.

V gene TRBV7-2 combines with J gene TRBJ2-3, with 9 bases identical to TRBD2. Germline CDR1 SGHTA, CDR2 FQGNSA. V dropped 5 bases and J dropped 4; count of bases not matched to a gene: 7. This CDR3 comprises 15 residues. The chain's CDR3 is CASSGIRLAADTQYF. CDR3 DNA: TGTGCCAGCAGCGGAATTCGACTAGCGGCAGATACGCAGTATTTT.

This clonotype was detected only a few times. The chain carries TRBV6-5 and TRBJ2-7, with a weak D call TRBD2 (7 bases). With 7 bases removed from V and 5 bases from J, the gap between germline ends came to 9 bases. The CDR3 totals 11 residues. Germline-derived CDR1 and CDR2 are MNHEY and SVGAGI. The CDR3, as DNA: TGTGCCAGCAAGGGGGGGGACGAGCAGTACTTC. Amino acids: CASKGGDEQYF.

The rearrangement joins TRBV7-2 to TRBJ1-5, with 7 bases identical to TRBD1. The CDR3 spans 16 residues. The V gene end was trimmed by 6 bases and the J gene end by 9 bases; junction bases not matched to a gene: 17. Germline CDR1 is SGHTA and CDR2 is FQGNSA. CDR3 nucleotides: TGTGCCAGCAGTCAGGTGGGGACAGCTCAAGCCGGGCCCCAGCATTTT. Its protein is CASSQVGTAQAGPQHF.

CDR3 residues: CASSPAQGKEGTQYF. CDR3 nucleotides: TGTGCCAGCTCACCAGCCCAGGGGAAGGAGGGTACGCAGTATTTT. The chain links TRBV18 to TRBJ2-3; D possibly uses TRBD1 or TRBD2 (6 bases each). V was clipped by 2 bases and J by 8 bases, with 17 bases between them. The germline CDR1 and CDR2 sequences are KGHSH and LQKENI. The CDR3 has 15 residues.

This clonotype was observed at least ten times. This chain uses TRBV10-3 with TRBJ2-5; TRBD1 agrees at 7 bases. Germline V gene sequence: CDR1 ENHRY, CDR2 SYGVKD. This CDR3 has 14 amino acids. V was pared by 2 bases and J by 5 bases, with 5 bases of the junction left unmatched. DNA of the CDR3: TGTGCCATCAGTGAGGACAGGGAGTTTGAGACCCAGTACTTC. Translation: CAISEDREFETQYF.

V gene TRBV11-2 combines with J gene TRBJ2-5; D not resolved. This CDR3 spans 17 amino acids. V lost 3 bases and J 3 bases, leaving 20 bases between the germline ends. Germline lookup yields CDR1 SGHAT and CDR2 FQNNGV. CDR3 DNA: TGTGCCAGCAGCTTTTTGAGACTTCGTGCTTTGGAAGAGACCCAGTACTTC. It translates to CASSFLRLRALEETQYF.

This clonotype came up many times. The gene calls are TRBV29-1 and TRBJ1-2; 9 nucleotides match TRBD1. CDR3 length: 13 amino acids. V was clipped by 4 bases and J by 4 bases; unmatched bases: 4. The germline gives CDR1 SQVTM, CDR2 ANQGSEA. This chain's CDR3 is CSVGMDRGYGYTF. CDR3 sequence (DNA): TGCAGCGTTGGCATGGACAGGGGCTATGGCTACACCTTC. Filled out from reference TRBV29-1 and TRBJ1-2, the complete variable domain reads SAVISQKPSRDICQRGTSLTIQCQVDSQVTMMFWYRQQPGQSLTLIATANQGSEATYESGFVIDKFPISRPNLTFSTLTVSNMSPEDSSIYLCSVGMDRGYGYTFGSGTRLTVV.

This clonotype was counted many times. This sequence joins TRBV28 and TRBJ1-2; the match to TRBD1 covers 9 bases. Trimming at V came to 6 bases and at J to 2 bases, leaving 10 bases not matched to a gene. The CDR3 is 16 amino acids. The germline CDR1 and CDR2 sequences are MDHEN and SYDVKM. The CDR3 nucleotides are TGTGCCAGCAGAACCGACCCCGGACAGGGGAACTATGGCTACACCTTC. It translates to CASRTDPGQGNYGYTF.

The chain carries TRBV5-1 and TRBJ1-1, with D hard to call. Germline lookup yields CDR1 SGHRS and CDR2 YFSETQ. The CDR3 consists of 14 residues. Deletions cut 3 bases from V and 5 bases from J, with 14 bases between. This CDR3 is CASSSRASGTEAFF. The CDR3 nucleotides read TGCGCCAGCAGCTCGAGGGCCTCTGGGACTGAAGCTTTCTTT.

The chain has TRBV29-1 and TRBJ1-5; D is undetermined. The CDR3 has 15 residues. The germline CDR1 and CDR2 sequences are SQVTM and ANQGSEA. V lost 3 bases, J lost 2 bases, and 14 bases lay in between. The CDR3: CSVDRVGQGNQPQHF. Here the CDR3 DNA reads TGCAGCGTTGATAGGGTTGGGCAGGGCAATCAGCCCCAGCATTTT.

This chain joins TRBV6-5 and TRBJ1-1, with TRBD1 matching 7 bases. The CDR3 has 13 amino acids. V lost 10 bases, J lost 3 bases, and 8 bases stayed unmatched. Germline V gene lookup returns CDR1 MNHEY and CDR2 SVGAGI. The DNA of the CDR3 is TGTGCCATTCAGGGGGGATTAGACACTGAAGCTTTCTTT. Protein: CAIQGGLDTEAFF.

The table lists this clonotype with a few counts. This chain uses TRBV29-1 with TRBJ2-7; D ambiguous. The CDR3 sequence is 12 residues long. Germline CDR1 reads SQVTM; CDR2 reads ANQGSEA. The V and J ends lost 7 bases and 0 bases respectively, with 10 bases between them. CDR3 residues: CSARTDSYEQYF. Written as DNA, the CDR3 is TGCAGCGCAAGGACGGACTCCTACGAGCAGTACTTC.

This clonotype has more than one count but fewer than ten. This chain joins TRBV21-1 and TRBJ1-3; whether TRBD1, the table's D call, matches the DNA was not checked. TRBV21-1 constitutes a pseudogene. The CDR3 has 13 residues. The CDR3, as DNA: TGTGCCAGCATCAGGGGAAGGGGAAACACCATATATTTT. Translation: CASIRGRGNTIYF.

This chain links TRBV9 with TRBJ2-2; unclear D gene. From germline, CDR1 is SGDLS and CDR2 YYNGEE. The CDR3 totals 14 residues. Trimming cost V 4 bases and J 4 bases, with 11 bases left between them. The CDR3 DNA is TGTGCCAGCAGCATGGGCGGCTTCACCGGGGAGCTGTTTTTT. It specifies CASSMGGFTGELFF. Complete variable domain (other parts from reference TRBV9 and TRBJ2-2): DSGVTQTPKHLITATGQRVTLRCSPRSGDLSVYWYQQSLDQGLQFLIQYYNGEERAKGNILERFSAQQFPDLHSELNLSSLELGDSALYFCASSMGGFTGELFFGEGSRLTVL.

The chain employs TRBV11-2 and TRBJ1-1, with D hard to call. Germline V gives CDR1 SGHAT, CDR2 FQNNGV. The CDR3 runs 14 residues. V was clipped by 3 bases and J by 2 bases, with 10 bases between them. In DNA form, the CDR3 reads TGTGCCAGCAGCTTTCGAGGGCCTAACACTGAAGCTTTCTTT. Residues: CASSFRGPNTEAFF.

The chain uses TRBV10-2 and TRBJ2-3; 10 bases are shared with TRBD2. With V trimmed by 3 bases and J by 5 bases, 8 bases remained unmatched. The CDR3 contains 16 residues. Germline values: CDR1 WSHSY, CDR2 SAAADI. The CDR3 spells CASSDKRGGLVDTQYF. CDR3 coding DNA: TGCGCCAGCAGTGATAAGCGGGGGGGCCTTGTAGATACGCAGTATTTT.

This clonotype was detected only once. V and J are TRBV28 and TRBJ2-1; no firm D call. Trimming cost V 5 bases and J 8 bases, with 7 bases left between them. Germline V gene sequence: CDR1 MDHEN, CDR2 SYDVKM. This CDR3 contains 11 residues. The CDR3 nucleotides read TGTGCCAGCAGTGAGCTGGATGAGCAGTTCTTC. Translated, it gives CASSELDEQFF.

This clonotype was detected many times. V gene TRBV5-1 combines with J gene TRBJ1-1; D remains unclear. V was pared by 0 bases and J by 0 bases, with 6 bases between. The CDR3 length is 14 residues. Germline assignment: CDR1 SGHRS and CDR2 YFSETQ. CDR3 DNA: TGCGCCAGCAGCTTGGGACATCTGAACACTGAAGCTTTCTTT. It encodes CASSLGHLNTEAFF.

The CDR3 nucleotides read TGCACTTGGGACCGCCTATACAATGAGCAGTTCTTC. This sequence encodes CTWDRLYNEQFF. This rearrangement joins TRBV20-1 to TRBJ2-1, with D possibly called TRBD1 or TRBD2 (5 bases each). Germline assignment: CDR1 DFQATT and CDR2 SNEGSKA (reference sequence). The CDR3 runs to 12 residues.

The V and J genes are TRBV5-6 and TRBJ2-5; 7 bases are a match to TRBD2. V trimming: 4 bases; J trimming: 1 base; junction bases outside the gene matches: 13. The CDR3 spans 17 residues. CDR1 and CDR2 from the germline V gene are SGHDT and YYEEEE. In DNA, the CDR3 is TGTGCCAGCAGCCCACGGCTTCGGGAGGACCTCCAAGAGACCCAGTACTTC. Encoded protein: CASSPRLREDLQETQYF.

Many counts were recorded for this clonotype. The CDR3 region is CASSPQATYGYTF. The CDR3 DNA is TGTGCCAGCAGCCCACAGGCCACCTATGGCTACACCTTC. The chain links TRBV7-9 to TRBJ1-2; D possibly corresponds to TRBD1 (5 bases). Per germline, CDR1 SEHNR and CDR2 FQNEAQ (reference sequence). Trimming shortened V by 5 bases and J by 4 bases, and 11 bases separated the two germline ends. The CDR3 is 13 amino acids.

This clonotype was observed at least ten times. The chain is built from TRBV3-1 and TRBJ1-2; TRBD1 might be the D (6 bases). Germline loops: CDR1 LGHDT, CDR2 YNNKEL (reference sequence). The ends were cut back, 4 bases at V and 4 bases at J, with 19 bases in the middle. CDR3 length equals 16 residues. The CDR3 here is CASSPADSRDVYGYTF. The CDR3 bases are TGTGCCAGCAGCCCCGCGGACAGCCGAGACGTCTATGGCTACACCTTC.